The clone carrying this T cell receptor (beta chain) was counted ten times or more. Its target is unknown. The record originates from a study of T-cell memory formation after mild COVID-19. Findings of the study overall: The CD4+ clones that contracted clustered mainly within CM and EM, and the CD8+ clones concentrated in EMRA. Clonal second-wave expansions that peaked on day 37 had unconfirmed SARS-CoV-2 specificity. Pre-infection memory carried some responding clones, suggesting that cross-reactive memory joined.

The CDR3 has 12 amino acids. V lost 1 base and J lost 4, with 4 bases in between. Germline V lookup: CDR1 MGHRA, CDR2 YSYEKL. Researchers used 5'RACE with constant-segment primers to make TCR alpha and TCR beta cDNA libraries that carry sample barcodes and UMIs. TCRdb processed the 5' RACE reads anew with MiXCR; each CDR3 protein has one entry. This sample has tens of thousands of distinct CDR3 sequences, with roughly 13% found just once. This clonotype originated in a man aged 18 to 35 who had mild COVID-19 (a few samples of this study predate the infection). Cell type and time point are not known. The source material was PBMCs or a T cell subset sorted from them (not recorded which). The rearrangement links TRBV4-1 to TRBJ1-1; D gene uncertain. CDR3 protein: CASSQVSTEAFF. For the CDR3, the DNA is TGCGCCAGCAGCCAAGTAAGCACTGAAGCTTTCTTT.